This T cell receptor beta chain was observed in a study of OX40 agonist ivuxolimab in advanced cancers. Study results and limitations: The study found that CD8+ T cells averaged more expanded clones than CD4+. Clonal expansion was among the lowest in partial responders at 0.1-3.0 mg/kg, especially CD8+.

Of note for this clone: Its target is unknown.

On cycle 4 day 1 and cycle 7 day 1, as well as at baseline, blood was sampled. The CDR3 is made up of 16 amino acids. Germline CDR1 is LGHNA and CDR2 is YNFKEQ. The V gene lost 5 bases and the J gene lost 4 bases, with 18 bases spanning the gap. TCRdb's copy holds only in-frame clones and misses some; the assay was immunoSEQ multiplex PCR. The table lists about 61,000 clones, about 92% of them singletons. The origin of this receptor is an adult with an advanced solid tumor such as melanoma, head and neck, liver or kidney cancer. Sequences were derived from CD4+ or CD8+ T cells sorted from blood, sampled in a trial of the OX40 agonist ivuxolimab. The chain recombines TRBV4-2 with TRBJ1-5; D is undetermined. CDR3 nucleotides: TGTGCCAGCAGCAGCGGCCGGCAAATCGGAAATCAGCCCCAGCATTTT. Protein product: CASSSGRQIGNQPQHF.